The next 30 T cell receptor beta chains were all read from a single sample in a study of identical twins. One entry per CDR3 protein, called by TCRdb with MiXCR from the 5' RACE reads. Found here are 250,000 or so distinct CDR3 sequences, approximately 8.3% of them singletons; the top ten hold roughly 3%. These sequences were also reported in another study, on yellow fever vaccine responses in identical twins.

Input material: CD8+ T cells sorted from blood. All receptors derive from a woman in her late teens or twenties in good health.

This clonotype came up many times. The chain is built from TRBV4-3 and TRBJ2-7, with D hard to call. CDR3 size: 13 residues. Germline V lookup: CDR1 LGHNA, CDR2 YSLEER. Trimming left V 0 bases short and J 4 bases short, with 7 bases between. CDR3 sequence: CASSQDIEYEQYF. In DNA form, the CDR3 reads TGCGCCAGCAGCCAAGATATAGAGTACGAGCAGTACTTC.

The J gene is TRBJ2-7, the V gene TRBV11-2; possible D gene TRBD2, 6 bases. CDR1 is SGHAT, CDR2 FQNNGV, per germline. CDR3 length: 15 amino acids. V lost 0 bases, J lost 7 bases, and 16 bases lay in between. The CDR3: CASSLDDLARGEQYF. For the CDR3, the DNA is TGTGCCAGCAGCTTAGATGATCTAGCCCGGGGGGAGCAGTACTTC.

The CDR3 DNA reads as TGTGCCAGCAGTTACCTCAGACCAATCGGGACTACCCAAGAGACCCAGTACTTC. This sequence encodes CASSYLRPIGTTQETQYF. The chain has TRBV6-5 and TRBJ2-5; 7 bases agree with TRBD2. Looked up from germline, CDR1 is MNHEY and CDR2 is SVGAGI. V gave up 2 bases and J gave up 1 base; unmatched junction bases: 13. The CDR3 loop spans 18 amino acids.

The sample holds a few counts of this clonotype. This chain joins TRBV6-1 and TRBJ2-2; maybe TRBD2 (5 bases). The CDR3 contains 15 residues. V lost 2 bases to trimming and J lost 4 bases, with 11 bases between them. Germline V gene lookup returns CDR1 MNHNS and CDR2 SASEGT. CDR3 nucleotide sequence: TGTGCCAGCAGTGAATCGGGATTTCTCACCGGGGAGCTGTTTTTT. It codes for CASSESGFLTGELFF.

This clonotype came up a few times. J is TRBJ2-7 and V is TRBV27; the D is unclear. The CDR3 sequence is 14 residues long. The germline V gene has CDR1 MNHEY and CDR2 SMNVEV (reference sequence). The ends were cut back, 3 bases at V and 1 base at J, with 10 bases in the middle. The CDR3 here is CASSLLVGSYEQYF. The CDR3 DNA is TGTGCCAGCAGTTTGTTGGTAGGGTCCTACGAGCAGTACTTC.

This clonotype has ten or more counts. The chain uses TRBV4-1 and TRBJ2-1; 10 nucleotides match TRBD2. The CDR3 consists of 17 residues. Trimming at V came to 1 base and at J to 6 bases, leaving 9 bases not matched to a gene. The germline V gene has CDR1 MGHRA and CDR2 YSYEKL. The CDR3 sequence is CASSQGPSGSKGNEQFF. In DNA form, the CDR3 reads TGCGCCAGCAGCCAAGGACCTAGCGGGAGTAAAGGCAATGAGCAGTTCTTC.

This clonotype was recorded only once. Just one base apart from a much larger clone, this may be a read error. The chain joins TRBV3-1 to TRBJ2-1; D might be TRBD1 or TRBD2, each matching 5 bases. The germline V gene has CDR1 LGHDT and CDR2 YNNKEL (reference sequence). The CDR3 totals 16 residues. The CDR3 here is CTSSQDAGASYNEQFF. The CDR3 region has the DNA TGTACCAGCAGCCAAGATGCCGGGGCTTCCTACAATGAGCAGTTCTTC.

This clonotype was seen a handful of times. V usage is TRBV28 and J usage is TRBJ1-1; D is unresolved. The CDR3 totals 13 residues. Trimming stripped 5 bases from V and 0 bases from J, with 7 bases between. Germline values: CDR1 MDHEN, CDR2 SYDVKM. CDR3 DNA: TGTGCCAGCAGTCTCTTAATGAACACTGAAGCTTTCTTT. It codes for CASSLLMNTEAFF.

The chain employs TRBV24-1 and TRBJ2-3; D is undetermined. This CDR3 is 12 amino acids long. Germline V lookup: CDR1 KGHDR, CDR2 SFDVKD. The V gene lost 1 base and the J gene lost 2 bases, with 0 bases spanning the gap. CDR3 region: CATSDFTDTQYF. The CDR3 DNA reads TGTGCCACCAGTGATTTCACAGATACGCAGTATTTT.

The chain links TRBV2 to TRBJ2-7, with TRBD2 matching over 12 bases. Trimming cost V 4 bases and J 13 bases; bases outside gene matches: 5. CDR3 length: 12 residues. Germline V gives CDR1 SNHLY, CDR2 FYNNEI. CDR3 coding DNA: TGTGCCAGCAGTGGGACTAGCGGGATCTCTTACTTC. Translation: CASSGTSGISYF. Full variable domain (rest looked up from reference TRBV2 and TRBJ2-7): EPEVTQTPSHQVTQMGQEVILRCVPISNHLYFYWYRQILGQKVEFLVSFYNNEISEKSEIFDDQFSVERPDGSNFTLKIRSTKLEDSAMYFCASSGTSGISYFGPGTRLTVT.

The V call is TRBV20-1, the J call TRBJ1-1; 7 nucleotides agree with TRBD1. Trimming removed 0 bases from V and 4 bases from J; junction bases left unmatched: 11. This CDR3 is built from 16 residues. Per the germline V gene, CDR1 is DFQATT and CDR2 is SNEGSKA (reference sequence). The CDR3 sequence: CSARDWQGGKGTEAFF. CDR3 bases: TGCAGTGCTAGAGACTGGCAGGGGGGAAAGGGCACTGAAGCTTTCTTT.

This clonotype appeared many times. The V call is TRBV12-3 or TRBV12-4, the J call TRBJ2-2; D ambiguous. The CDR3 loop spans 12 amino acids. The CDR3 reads CGSLLNTGELFF. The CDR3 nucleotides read TGTGGCTCCCTACTGAACACCGGGGAGCTGTTTTTT.

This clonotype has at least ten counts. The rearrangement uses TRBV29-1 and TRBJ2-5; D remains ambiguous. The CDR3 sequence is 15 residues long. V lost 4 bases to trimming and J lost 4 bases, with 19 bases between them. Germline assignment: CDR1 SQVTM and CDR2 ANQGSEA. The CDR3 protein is CSVALPPSLGETQYF. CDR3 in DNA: TGCAGCGTTGCTCTCCCGCCGTCGTTGGGAGAGACCCAGTACTTC.

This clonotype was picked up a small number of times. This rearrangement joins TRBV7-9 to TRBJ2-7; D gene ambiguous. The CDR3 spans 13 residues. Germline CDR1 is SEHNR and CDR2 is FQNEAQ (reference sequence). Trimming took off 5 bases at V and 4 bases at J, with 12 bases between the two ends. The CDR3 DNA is TGTGCCAGCAGCGCACCTGGGGATTACGAGCAGTACTTC. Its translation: CASSAPGDYEQYF.

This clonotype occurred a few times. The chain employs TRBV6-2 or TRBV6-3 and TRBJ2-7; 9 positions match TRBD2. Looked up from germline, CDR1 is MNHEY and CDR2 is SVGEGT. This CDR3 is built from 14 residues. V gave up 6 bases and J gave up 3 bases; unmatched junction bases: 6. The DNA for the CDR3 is TGTGCCAGCAGCCTTGTACTAGCGGGCTACGAGCAGTACTTC. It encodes CASSLVLAGYEQYF.

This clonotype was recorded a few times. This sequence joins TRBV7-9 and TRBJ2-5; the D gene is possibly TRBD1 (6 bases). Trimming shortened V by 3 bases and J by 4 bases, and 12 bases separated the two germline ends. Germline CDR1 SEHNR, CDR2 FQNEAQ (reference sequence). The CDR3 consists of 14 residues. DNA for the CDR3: TGTGCCAGCAGCTTGCAGGGGAATCTAGAGACCCAGTACTTC. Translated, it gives CASSLQGNLETQYF.

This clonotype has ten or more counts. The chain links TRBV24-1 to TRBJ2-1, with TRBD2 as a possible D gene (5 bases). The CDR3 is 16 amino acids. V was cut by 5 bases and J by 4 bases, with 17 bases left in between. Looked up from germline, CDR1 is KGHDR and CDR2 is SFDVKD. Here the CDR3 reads CATSASLGLSYNEQFF. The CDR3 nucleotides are TGTGCCACCAGTGCTTCCCTCGGACTGAGTTACAATGAGCAGTTCTTC.

CDR3 in amino acids: CASGGASNEQFF. The CDR3 nucleotides are TGTGCCAGCGGGGGGGCATCGAATGAGCAGTTCTTC. This rearrangement joins TRBV2 to TRBJ2-1; a possible D gene is TRBD2 (7 bases). CDR1 and CDR2 from the germline V gene are SNHLY and FYNNEI. This CDR3 has 12 residues. V was shortened by 8 bases and J by 7 bases, with 12 bases between the two germline ends.

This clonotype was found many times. The CDR3 region has the DNA TGTGCCATCCGAAGCGGGAGCTCCTACAATGAGCAGTTCTTC. The encoded protein is CAIRSGSSYNEQFF. This sequence joins TRBV28 and TRBJ2-1, with 8 bases that match TRBD2. The CDR3 is 14 residues long. The J segment lost 0 bases and the V segment lost 10 bases, leaving 5 bases of the junction unmatched. Germline V gene sequence: CDR1 MDHEN, CDR2 SYDVKM.

In DNA form, the CDR3 reads TGTGCCAGCAGTTTGGAAGTCCTGACTGTTGTATCCTACGAGCAGTACTTC. It codes for CASSLEVLTVVSYEQYF. The V and J genes are TRBV28 and TRBJ2-7; no clear D gene. The CDR3 has 17 residues. Germline V gene lookup returns CDR1 MDHEN and CDR2 SYDVKM. Deletions cut 3 bases from V and 1 base from J, with 19 bases between.

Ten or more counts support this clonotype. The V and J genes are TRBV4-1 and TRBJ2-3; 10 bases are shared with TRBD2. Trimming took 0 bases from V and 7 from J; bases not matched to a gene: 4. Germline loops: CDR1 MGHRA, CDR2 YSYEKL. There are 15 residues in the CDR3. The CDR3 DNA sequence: TGCGCCAGCAGCCAAGAAGGTAGCGGGGGGAATACGCAGTATTTT. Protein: CASSQEGSGGNTQYF.

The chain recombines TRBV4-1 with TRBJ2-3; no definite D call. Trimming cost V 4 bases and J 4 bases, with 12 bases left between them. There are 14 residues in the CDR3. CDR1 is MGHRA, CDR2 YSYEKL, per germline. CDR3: CASSPIGFADTQYF. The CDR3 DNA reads TGCGCCAGCAGCCCCATAGGGTTTGCAGATACGCAGTATTTT.

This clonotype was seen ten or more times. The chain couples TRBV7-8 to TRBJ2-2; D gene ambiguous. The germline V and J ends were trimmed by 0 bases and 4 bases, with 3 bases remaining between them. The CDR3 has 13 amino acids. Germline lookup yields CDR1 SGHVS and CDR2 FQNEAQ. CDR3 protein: CASSLAITGELFF. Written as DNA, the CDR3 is TGTGCCAGCAGCTTAGCGATCACCGGGGAGCTGTTTTTT. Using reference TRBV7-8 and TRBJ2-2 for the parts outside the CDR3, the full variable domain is GAGVSQSPRYKVAKRGQDVALRCDPISGHVSLFWYQQALGQGPEFLTYFQNEAQLDKSGLPSDRFFAERPEGSVSTLKIQRTQQEDSAVYLCASSLAITGELFFGEGSRLTVL.

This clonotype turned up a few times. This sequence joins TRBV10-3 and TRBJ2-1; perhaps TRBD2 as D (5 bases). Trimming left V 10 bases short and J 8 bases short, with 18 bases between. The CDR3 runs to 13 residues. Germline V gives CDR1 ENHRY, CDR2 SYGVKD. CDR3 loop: CANPVDEGDEQFF. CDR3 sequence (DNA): TGTGCCAACCCCGTTGACGAGGGCGATGAGCAGTTCTTC.

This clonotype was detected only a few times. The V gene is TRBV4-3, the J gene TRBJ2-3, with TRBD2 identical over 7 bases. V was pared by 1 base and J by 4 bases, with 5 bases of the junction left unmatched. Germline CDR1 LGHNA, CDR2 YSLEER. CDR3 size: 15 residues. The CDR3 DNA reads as TGCGCCAGCAGCCAAGGACTAGCTCGGGCAGATACGCAGTATTTT. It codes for CASSQGLARADTQYF.

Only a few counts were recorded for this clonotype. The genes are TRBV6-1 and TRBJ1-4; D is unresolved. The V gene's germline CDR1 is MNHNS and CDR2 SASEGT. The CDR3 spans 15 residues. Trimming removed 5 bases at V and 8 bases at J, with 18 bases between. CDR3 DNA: TGTGCCAGCAGTCCCGATGGCGCCCCGGGAGAAAAACTGTTTTTT. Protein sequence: CASSPDGAPGEKLFF.

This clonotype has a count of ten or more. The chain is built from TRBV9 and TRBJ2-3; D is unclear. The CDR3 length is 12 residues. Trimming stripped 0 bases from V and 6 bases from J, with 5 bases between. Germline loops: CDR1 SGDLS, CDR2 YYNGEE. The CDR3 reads CASSVVMDTQYF. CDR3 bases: TGTGCCAGCAGCGTAGTGATGGATACGCAGTATTTT.

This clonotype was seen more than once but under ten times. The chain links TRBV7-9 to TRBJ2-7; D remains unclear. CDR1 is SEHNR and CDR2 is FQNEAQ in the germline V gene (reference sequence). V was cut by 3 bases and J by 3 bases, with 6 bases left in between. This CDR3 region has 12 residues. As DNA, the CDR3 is TGTGCCAGCAGCTTGGTCGTCTACGAGCAGTACTTC. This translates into CASSLVVYEQYF.

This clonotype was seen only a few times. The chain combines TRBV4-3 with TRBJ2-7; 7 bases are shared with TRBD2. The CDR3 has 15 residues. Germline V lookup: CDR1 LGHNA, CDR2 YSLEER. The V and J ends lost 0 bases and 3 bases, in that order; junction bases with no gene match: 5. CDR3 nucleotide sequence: TGCGCCAGCAGCCAAGATCAAGCGGGGCTCTACGAGCAGTACTTC. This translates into CASSQDQAGLYEQYF.

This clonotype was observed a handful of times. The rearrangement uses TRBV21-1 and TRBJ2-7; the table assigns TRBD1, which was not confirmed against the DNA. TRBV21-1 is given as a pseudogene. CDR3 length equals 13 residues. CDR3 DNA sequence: TGTGCCAGCCGGGGGTTAAGGACCTACGAGCAGTACTTC. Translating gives CASRGLRTYEQYF.